These T cell receptor beta chains were read from a single sample in a study of OX40 agonist ivuxolimab in advanced cancers. Assay used: immunoSEQ multiplex PCR; TCRdb lists only in-frame clones, some missing. The sample holds approximately 82,000 clones, 70% to 90% seen once. Sample: CD4+ or CD8+ T cells sorted from blood, taken in a trial of the OX40 agonist ivuxolimab. Source of these receptors: an adult with an advanced solid tumor such as melanoma, head and neck, liver or kidney cancer. The CDR3 runs from the conserved cysteine through the conserved F or W. Fields, in order: D gene, J gene, clone size, V gene, CDR3 protein, CDR3 DNA. A D gene is named only where the DNA matches it firmly. Not all rows give a size; the values are once, few, many and, for expanded clones, a class.

D gene: TRBD2; J gene: TRBJ2-5; clone size: .; V gene: TRBV4-1; CDR3 protein: CASSQDPTLAGEETQYF; CDR3 DNA: TGCGCCAGCAGCCAAGATCCGACTCTAGCGGGGGAAGAGACCCAGTACTTC
D gene: TRBD2; J gene: TRBJ2-3; clone size: .; V gene: TRBV11-1; CDR3 protein: CASSLAGESTDTQYF; CDR3 DNA: TGTGCCAGCAGCCTGGCGGGAGAGTCCACAGATACGCAGTATTTT
D gene: .; J gene: TRBJ2-3; clone size: .; V gene: TRBV20-1; CDR3 protein: CSASTGVTQYF; CDR3 DNA: TGCAGTGCTAGTACTGGAGTTACGCAGTATTTT
D gene: .; J gene: TRBJ2-7; clone size: .; V gene: TRBV7-3; CDR3 protein: CASGGHEQYF; CDR3 DNA: TGTGCCAGCGGTGGTCACGAGCAGTACTTC
D gene: .; J gene: TRBJ2-1; clone size: .; V gene: TRBV28; CDR3 protein: CASSSRDWLYNEQFF; CDR3 DNA: TGTGCCAGCAGTTCCCGGGACTGGCTCTACAATGAGCAGTTCTTC
D gene: .; J gene: TRBJ1-5; clone size: .; V gene: TRBV7-2; CDR3 protein: CASSLDWGRAQPQHF; CDR3 DNA: TGTGCCAGCAGCTTAGATTGGGGCAGGGCTCAGCCCCAGCATTTT
D gene: .; J gene: TRBJ1-2; clone size: .; V gene: TRBV15; CDR3 protein: CATSSGSGLGYGYTF; CDR3 DNA: TGTGCCACCAGCAGCGGGTCGGGCTTAGGGTATGGCTACACCTTC
D gene: TRBD1; J gene: TRBJ2-5; clone size: .; V gene: TRBV18; CDR3 protein: CASSPAGTGRETQYF; CDR3 DNA: TGTGCCAGCTCACCGGCCGGGACAGGGAGAGAGACCCAGTACTTC
D gene: TRBD2; J gene: TRBJ2-7; clone size: .; V gene: TRBV28; CDR3 protein: CASRGGLARYEQYF; CDR3 DNA: TGTGCCAGCAGGGGTGGACTAGCGCGTTACGAGCAGTACTTC
D gene: TRBD1; J gene: TRBJ2-7; clone size: .; V gene: TRBV30; CDR3 protein: CAWSGGQVIDEQYF; CDR3 DNA: TGTGCCTGGAGCGGGGGACAGGTAATTGACGAGCAGTACTTC
D gene: .; J gene: TRBJ1-5; clone size: .; V gene: TRBV5-1; CDR3 protein: CASSLGENSNQPQHF; CDR3 DNA: TGCGCCAGCAGCTTAGGGGAGAATAGCAATCAGCCCCAGCATTTT
D gene: .; J gene: TRBJ1-1; clone size: few; V gene: TRBV7-9; CDR3 protein: CASSIGRGTEAFF; CDR3 DNA: TGTGCCAGCAGTATTGGGAGGGGGACTGAAGCTTTCTTT
D gene: TRBD1; J gene: TRBJ1-1; clone size: once; V gene: TRBV25-1; CDR3 protein: CASSESGQGEAFF; CDR3 DNA: TGTGCCAGCAGTGAATCGGGACAGGGTGAAGCTTTCTTT
D gene: .; J gene: TRBJ1-1; clone size: .; V gene: TRBV12-1; CDR3 protein: CASSLPNSVFTEAFF; CDR3 DNA: TGTGCCAGCAGCCTCCCTAACAGCGTCTTCACTGAAGCTTTCTTT
D gene: .; J gene: TRBJ1-1; clone size: .; V gene: TRBV5-1; CDR3 protein: CASSLVVNTEAFF; CDR3 DNA: TGCGCCAGCAGCTTGGTAGTGAACACTGAAGCTTTCTTT
D gene: .; J gene: TRBJ2-7; clone size: .; V gene: TRBV10-3; CDR3 protein: CAIGGGTYEQYF; CDR3 DNA: TGTGCCATCGGAGGGGGGACCTACGAGCAGTACTTC
D gene: .; J gene: TRBJ2-7; clone size: .; V gene: TRBV10-3; CDR3 protein: CAISDGPSVSYEQYF; CDR3 DNA: TGTGCCATCAGTGACGGGCCTTCTGTCTCCTACGAGCAGTACTTC
D gene: .; J gene: TRBJ2-7; clone size: .; V gene: TRBV7-9; CDR3 protein: CASSPHGLGAEQYF; CDR3 DNA: TGTGCCAGCAGCCCCCACGGTTTGGGGGCTGAGCAGTACTTC
D gene: TRBD2; J gene: TRBJ2-1; clone size: .; V gene: TRBV4-1; CDR3 protein: CASSQLSGSIGNEQFF; CDR3 DNA: TGCGCCAGCAGCCAACTTAGCGGGAGCATTGGGAATGAGCAGTTCTTC
D gene: TRBD1; J gene: TRBJ2-7; clone size: .; V gene: TRBV7-9; CDR3 protein: CASSSRDRGDKQYF; CDR3 DNA: TGTGCCAGCAGCTCCCGGGACAGGGGGGACAAGCAGTACTTC
D gene: TRBD2; J gene: TRBJ2-1; clone size: .; V gene: TRBV7-2; CDR3 protein: CASRPSGINEQFF; CDR3 DNA: TGTGCCAGCAGACCTAGCGGGATAAATGAGCAGTTCTTC
D gene: .; J gene: TRBJ2-4; clone size: .; V gene: TRBV27; CDR3 protein: CASSLWGENIQYF; CDR3 DNA: TGTGCCAGCAGTTTATGGGGAGAAAACATTCAGTACTTC
D gene: .; J gene: TRBJ2-7; clone size: .; V gene: TRBV11-1; CDR3 protein: CASSFSLSPGLPYEQYF; CDR3 DNA: TGTGCCAGCAGCTTCTCACTCTCGCCAGGTCTCCCGTACGAGCAGTACTTC
D gene: .; J gene: TRBJ2-1; clone size: .; V gene: TRBV9; CDR3 protein: CASSVGGSNEQFF; CDR3 DNA: TGTGCCAGCAGCGTAGGGGGGAGCAATGAGCAGTTCTTC
D gene: .; J gene: TRBJ2-7; clone size: once; V gene: TRBV28; CDR3 protein: CASGRAYEQYF; CDR3 DNA: TGTGCCAGCGGGCGGGCGTACGAGCAGTACTTC
D gene: TRBD2; J gene: TRBJ2-1; clone size: .; V gene: TRBV2; CDR3 protein: CASSILAGGINEQFF; CDR3 DNA: TGTGCCAGCAGCATACTAGCGGGAGGGATCAATGAGCAGTTCTTC
D gene: .; J gene: TRBJ2-4; clone size: once; V gene: TRBV7-9; CDR3 protein: CASSSDPRNIQYF; CDR3 DNA: TGTGCCAGCAGCTCGGACCCTCGGAACATTCAGTACTTC
D gene: .; J gene: TRBJ2-1; clone size: .; V gene: TRBV7-3; CDR3 protein: CASSLETGYNEQFF; CDR3 DNA: TGTGCCAGCAGCCTCGAAACAGGGTACAATGAGCAGTTCTTC
D gene: .; J gene: TRBJ2-4; clone size: .; V gene: TRBV7-2; CDR3 protein: CASSLDIRLENIQYF; CDR3 DNA: TGTGCCAGCAGCTTAGATATTAGGCTTGAAAACATTCAGTACTTC
D gene: .; J gene: TRBJ1-2; clone size: few; V gene: TRBV28; CDR3 protein: CASFANYGYTF; CDR3 DNA: TGTGCCAGTTTTGCTAACTATGGCTACACCTTC
D gene: .; J gene: TRBJ1-4; clone size: .; V gene: TRBV7-2; CDR3 protein: CASSLRGRATNEKLFF; CDR3 DNA: TGTGCCAGCAGCTTACGTGGGCGGGCAACTAATGAAAAACTGTTTTTT
D gene: TRBD1; J gene: TRBJ1-3; clone size: .; V gene: TRBV28; CDR3 protein: CASSPGGSGNTIYF; CDR3 DNA: TGTGCCAGCAGTCCAGGGGGCTCTGGAAACACCATATATTTT
D gene: TRBD2; J gene: TRBJ2-3; clone size: once; V gene: TRBV5-1; CDR3 protein: CASSPRRGGTDTQYF; CDR3 DNA: TGCGCCAGCAGCCCCCGTCGGGGGGGCACAGATACGCAGTATTTT
D gene: TRBD2; J gene: TRBJ2-7; clone size: .; V gene: TRBV2; CDR3 protein: CASSEVPTSGQQYF; CDR3 DNA: TGTGCCAGCAGTGAAGTGCCGACTAGCGGGCAGCAGTACTTC
D gene: .; J gene: TRBJ2-7; clone size: once; V gene: TRBV18; CDR3 protein: CASSPPTRTSYEQYF; CDR3 DNA: TGTGCCAGCTCACCACCAACACGGACAAGCTACGAGCAGTACTTC
D gene: .; J gene: TRBJ1-2; clone size: .; V gene: TRBV27; CDR3 protein: CASSSRGGYGYTF; CDR3 DNA: TGTGCCAGCAGTTCCAGGGGTGGGTATGGCTACACCTTC
D gene: .; J gene: TRBJ2-4; clone size: once; V gene: TRBV7-2; CDR3 protein: CASSLKNIQYF; CDR3 DNA: TGTGCCAGCAGCTTAAAAAACATTCAGTACTTC
D gene: .; J gene: TRBJ2-2; clone size: .; V gene: TRBV5-1; CDR3 protein: CASSLAPPRELFF; CDR3 DNA: TGCGCCAGCAGCTTGGCTCCTCCGAGGGAGCTGTTTTTT
D gene: .; J gene: TRBJ2-5; clone size: once; V gene: TRBV9; CDR3 protein: CASSVSETQYF; CDR3 DNA: TGTGCCAGCAGCGTTTCGGAGACCCAGTACTTC
D gene: TRBD2; J gene: TRBJ2-5; clone size: .; V gene: TRBV6-1; CDR3 protein: CASSVQREGWETQYF; CDR3 DNA: TGTGCCAGCAGTGTCCAGCGGGAGGGGTGGGAGACCCAGTACTTC
D gene: TRBD1; J gene: TRBJ2-7; clone size: .; V gene: TRBV6-1; CDR3 protein: CASSEGDRSYEQYF; CDR3 DNA: TGTGCCAGCAGTGAAGGGGACAGGAGCTACGAGCAGTACTTC
D gene: .; J gene: TRBJ2-7; clone size: .; V gene: TRBV10-3; CDR3 protein: CAISPGQGKGTSIHEQYF; CDR3 DNA: TGTGCCATCAGCCCCGGACAGGGCAAGGGGACTAGCATCCACGAGCAGTACTTC
D gene: .; J gene: TRBJ2-1; clone size: .; V gene: TRBV30; CDR3 protein: CAWSVDQYNEQFF; CDR3 DNA: TGTGCCTGGAGTGTCGACCAATACAATGAGCAGTTCTTC
D gene: .; J gene: TRBJ1-1; clone size: once; V gene: TRBV28; CDR3 protein: CASSNRRDAFF; CDR3 DNA: TGTGCCAGCAGCAATCGTCGGGACGCTTTCTTT
D gene: .; J gene: TRBJ2-1; clone size: .; V gene: TRBV28; CDR3 protein: CASSLRVAGSIRNEQFF; CDR3 DNA: TGTGCCAGCAGTTTAAGAGTCGCCGGGAGTATCCGCAATGAGCAGTTCTTC
D gene: TRBD2; J gene: TRBJ2-5; clone size: .; V gene: TRBV7-9; CDR3 protein: CASGGQETQYF; CDR3 DNA: TGTGCCTCGGGGGGCCAAGAGACCCAGTACTTC
D gene: .; J gene: TRBJ1-5; clone size: few; V gene: TRBV28; CDR3 protein: CASSFRRLGARNQPQHF; CDR3 DNA: TGTGCCAGCAGTTTTCGGCGGTTGGGGGCTCGAAATCAGCCCCAGCATTTT
D gene: .; J gene: TRBJ1-2; clone size: .; V gene: TRBV5-8; CDR3 protein: CASSRPNYGYTF; CDR3 DNA: TGTGCCAGCAGCCGCCCTAACTATGGCTACACCTTC
D gene: .; J gene: TRBJ2-7; clone size: .; V gene: TRBV30; CDR3 protein: CAWSVQTSYEQYF; CDR3 DNA: TGTGCCTGGAGTGTACAGACTTCCTACGAGCAGTACTTC
D gene: .; J gene: TRBJ2-1; clone size: .; V gene: TRBV7-3; CDR3 protein: CASSLSGPGREQFF; CDR3 DNA: TGTGCCAGCAGCTTAAGCGGGCCGGGCCGGGAGCAGTTCTTC
D gene: TRBD2; J gene: TRBJ2-3; clone size: once; V gene: TRBV11-3; CDR3 protein: CASSLTSGVSTDTQYF; CDR3 DNA: TGTGCCAGCAGCCTGACTAGCGGAGTCAGCACAGATACGCAGTATTTT
D gene: .; J gene: TRBJ2-3; clone size: once; V gene: TRBV25-1; CDR3 protein: CASRSDRDTQYF; CDR3 DNA: TGTGCCAGCAGATCCGACAGAGATACGCAGTATTTT
D gene: .; J gene: TRBJ1-5; clone size: .; V gene: TRBV10-3; CDR3 protein: CAISESGGRGNQPQHF; CDR3 DNA: TGTGCCATCAGTGAGTCTGGGGGCAGAGGCAATCAGCCCCAGCATTTT
D gene: .; J gene: TRBJ1-3; clone size: .; V gene: TRBV19; CDR3 protein: CASRRENAGNTIYF; CDR3 DNA: TGTGCCAGTAGACGAGAAAACGCTGGAAACACCATATATTTT